This entry describes one TCR beta chain. Its target is unknown. The data derive from a study of T cells in localized non-small cell lung cancer. Findings of the study overall: Uninvolved nearby lung showed the greatest T cell clonality, exceeding that found in tumor.

This CDR3 region has 14 residues. Trimming shortened V by 0 bases and J by 1 base, and 8 bases separated the two germline ends. Germline V gene sequence: CDR1 SGHDT, CDR2 YYEEEE. The protocol was immunoSEQ multiplex PCR, while the TCRdb copy is restricted to in-frame clones and leaves out a portion. The profile shows more than 30,000 clones, around 90% of them singletons. This sequence originates from a woman aged 40 to 75 with stage III lung adenocarcinoma. Sequencing used peripheral blood mononuclear cells, obtained before any cancer treatment. The V gene is TRBV5-6, the J gene TRBJ2-7, with D maybe TRBD2 (6 bases). The CDR3 nucleotides read TGTGCCAGCAGCTTGGGAGGGAGGTCCTACGAGCAGTACTTC. Its translation: CASSLGGRSYEQYF.